This T cell receptor beta chain was observed in a study of vaccination and CD4 T cells after COVID-19. Study at large: Stimulation of the cells used overlapping spike peptide pools from SARS-CoV-2 and from the common cold coronaviruses HCoV-NL63, HCoV-OC43 and HCoV-229E.

Study outcomes and limitations: In convalescent patients, 304 of 307 vaccine-specific clones were spike mono-reactive.

Treatment defined: roughly nine-day PBMC culture with coronavirus spike peptide pools or control peptides (ViraFEST assay). These CD4+ T cells came from roughly nine-day cultures by negative selection. Concerning this clonotype itself: Its antigen is still unknown.

Sequenced with the Oncomine TCR Beta short-read assay was DNA taken from cultured CD4+ T cells. From cultured CD4+ T cells, genomic DNA was extracted. TCRdb re-called the PCR reads through MiXCR, storing one row per CDR3 protein. The profile shows about 14,000 distinct CDR3 sequences, around 56% of them singletons. Sequences were obtained from CD4+ T cells from blood, cultured in vitro. The clonotype originates from a human donor who had recovered from COVID-19.

The CDR3 nucleotides are TGTGCCAGCAGCTCACCACAGGGGTTAAGGGAATCCTACGAGCAGTACTTC. The encoded protein is CASSSPQGLRESYEQYF. The J gene is TRBJ2-7, the V gene TRBV7-9; 7 positions match TRBD1. V lost 4 bases and J lost 1; bases outside the gene matches: 13. This CDR3 spans 17 amino acids. Germline V lookup: CDR1 SEHNR, CDR2 FQNEAQ (reference sequence).